Shown below are 16 T cell receptor beta chains from a single sample sequenced in a study of blood T cell repertoires in COVID-19. TCRdb keeps only in-frame clones here, not all; method: immunoSEQ multiplex PCR. The sample holds over 200,000 clones, roughly 86% seen once. What was sequenced was peripheral blood. The receptors originated from a woman aged 25 to 39 who had recovered from COVID-19.

The chain couples TRBV3-1 (or the pseudogene TRBV3-2) to TRBJ2-5, with 11 bases matching TRBD2. Germline-derived CDR1 and CDR2 are LGHDT and YNNKEL (reference sequence). Trimming took 4 bases from V and 4 from J; bases not matched to a gene: 14. This CDR3 comprises 18 residues. CDR3 coding DNA: TGTGCCAGCAGCCTGCCTACTGGTTCCCTAGCGGGGGGAGAGACCCAGTACTTC. It yields the protein CASSLPTGSLAGGETQYF.

The chain combines TRBV4-2 with TRBJ2-3; a weak D match, TRBD2 (6 bases). Trimming stripped 2 bases from V and 0 bases from J, with 15 bases between. CDR1 LGHNA and CDR2 YNFKEQ come from the germline V gene. The CDR3 runs 17 residues. The CDR3 bases are TGTGCCAGCAGCCAAAGTGGTCCGGGACTCAGCACAGATACGCAGTATTTT. Amino acid sequence: CASSQSGPGLSTDTQYF.

V is TRBV5-6 and J is TRBJ2-3, with a weak D call TRBD1 (5 bases). Germline-derived CDR1 and CDR2 are SGHDT and YYEEEE. V lost 3 bases and J lost 6, with 11 bases in between. This CDR3 has 13 amino acids. CDR3 in DNA: TGTGCCAGCAGCTCCACGCACAGGGATACGCAGTATTTT. It yields the protein CASSSTHRDTQYF.

The chain couples TRBV5-1 to TRBJ2-3, with a weak D call TRBD1 (6 bases). V lost 0 bases, J lost 0 bases, and 8 bases lay in between. The germline gives CDR1 SGHRS, CDR2 YFSETQ. The CDR3 runs to 15 residues. DNA of the CDR3: TGCGCCAGCAGCTTGGACAGGGCAAGCACAGATACGCAGTATTTT. It encodes CASSLDRASTDTQYF.

This clone has only one observation. V usage is TRBV5-1 and J usage is TRBJ1-1; possible D gene TRBD1, 6 bases. The CDR3 is made up of 14 amino acids. V was trimmed by 0 bases and J by 5 bases, leaving 11 bases between them. The V gene's germline CDR1 is SGHRS and CDR2 YFSETQ. For the CDR3, the DNA is TGCGCCAGCAGCTTGGATCCAGGGGATACTGAAGCTTTCTTT. Its protein is CASSLDPGDTEAFF.

CDR3 loop: CASSQDLVGNTEAFF. In nucleotides, the CDR3 is TGTGCCAGCAGCCAAGATCTAGTAGGGAACACTGAAGCTTTCTTT. The chain employs TRBV3-1 (or the pseudogene TRBV3-2) and TRBJ1-1; D remains unclear. Deletions cut 0 bases from V and 1 base from J, with 9 bases between. The CDR3 has 15 amino acids. From germline, CDR1 is LGHDT and CDR2 YNNKEL (reference sequence).

The chain is built from TRBV7-9 and TRBJ2-4; 7 bases map to TRBD1. Germline V gene lookup returns CDR1 SEHNR and CDR2 FQNEAQ (reference sequence). The length of the CDR3 is 16 residues. The trim removed 1 base at V and 5 bases at J, leaving 8 bases unmatched. The CDR3 protein is CASSLGVRGYENIQYF. Here the CDR3 DNA reads TGTGCCAGCAGCTTAGGGGTCAGGGGGTACGAAAACATTCAGTACTTC.

The V call is TRBV27, the J call TRBJ2-7, with D possibly being TRBD1 (5 bases). The V end was cut by 7 bases, the J end by 5 bases, with 21 bases between. The CDR3 totals 15 residues. Germline CDR1 is MNHEY and CDR2 is SMNVEV (reference sequence). CDR3 sequence reads: CASTTSVAGLHEQYF. The CDR3 nucleotides are TGTGCCAGCACAACGTCGGTGGCAGGGCTCCACGAGCAGTACTTC.

The CDR3 DNA is TGTGCCAGCAGCTTCGGACAGGGGCACAATGAGCAGTTCTTC. It specifies CASSFGQGHNEQFF. The chain combines TRBV11-3 with TRBJ2-1; 9 bases match TRBD1. V trimming: 3 bases; J trimming: 5 bases; junction bases outside the gene matches: 2. The CDR3 consists of 14 residues. Germline V lookup: CDR1 SGHNT, CDR2 YENEEA.

The chain is built from TRBV12-3 or TRBV12-4 and TRBJ2-1, with TRBD2 matching over 7 bases. The J segment lost 15 bases and the V segment lost 7 bases, leaving 12 bases of the junction unmatched. The CDR3 length is 12 residues. In DNA form, the CDR3 reads TGTGCCAGCACCCTGGTGGCGGGGGAACTGTTCTTC. It translates to CASTLVAGELFF.

The chain joins TRBV5-6 to TRBJ1-5, with unresolved D. The germline V gene has CDR1 SGHDT and CDR2 YYEEEE. This CDR3 comprises 14 residues. The V end was cut by 3 bases, the J end by 9 bases, with 16 bases between. The CDR3 nucleotides are TGTGCCAGCAGCTCCCGGCGCGGGCTGGGGCCCCAGCATTTT. Translation gives CASSSRRGLGPQHF.

This chain links TRBV4-2 with TRBJ1-2; perhaps TRBD1 as D (5 bases). Between the trimmed V and J ends, which lost 0 bases and 2 bases, there was a span of 13 bases. CDR3 length: 16 residues. Germline CDR1 reads LGHNA; CDR2 reads YNFKEQ. CDR3 bases: TGTGCCAGCAGCCAAGATCTTAAGGGGTACAACTATGGCTACACCTTC. Its protein is CASSQDLKGYNYGYTF.

This clone has just one count. The chain carries TRBV15 and TRBJ2-1, with D uncertain. Trimming shortened V by 0 bases and J by 3 bases, and 6 bases separated the two germline ends. CDR1 and CDR2 (germline): LNHNV, YYDKDF (reference sequence). This CDR3 is built from 14 residues. CDR3 protein: CATSRESGYNEQFF. In DNA form, the CDR3 reads TGTGCCACCAGCAGAGAGTCGGGCTACAATGAGCAGTTCTTC.

The chain combines TRBV9 with TRBJ2-5; D is possibly TRBD1 (6 bases). CDR1 SGDLS and CDR2 YYNGEE come from the germline V gene. This CDR3 is 15 amino acids long. V gave up 0 bases and J gave up 5 bases, with 14 bases separating them. The CDR3 sequence is CASSVDIGQRETQYF. The DNA for the CDR3 is TGTGCCAGCAGCGTAGATATAGGACAGCGGGAGACCCAGTACTTC.

The chain carries TRBV6-6 and TRBJ2-1; 14 bases fit TRBD2. The CDR3 consists of 16 residues. V lost 2 bases, J lost 9 bases, and 6 bases stayed unmatched. In germline, CDR1 is MNHNY, CDR2 SVGAGI (reference sequence). CDR3 DNA sequence: TGTGCCAGCAGTTACCCATCGGGACTAGCGGGGGTTGAGCAGTTCTTC. It is translated as CASSYPSGLAGVEQFF.

The V and J genes are TRBV30 and TRBJ1-1; no clear D. The germline gives CDR1 GTSNPN, CDR2 SVGIG (reference sequence). CDR3 length: 16 residues. V lost 3 bases, J lost 0 bases, and 17 bases lay in between. CDR3 DNA sequence: TGTGCCTGGAGCCTCACAGCTACCAGAATGAACACTGAAGCTTTCTTT. Encoded protein: CAWSLTATRMNTEAFF. Supplemented by reference TRBV30 and TRBJ1-1, the full variable domain reads SQTIHQWPATLVQPVGSPLSLECTVEGTSNPNLYWYRQAAGRGLQLLFYSVGIGQISSEVPQNLSASRPQDRQFILSSKKLLLSDSGFYLCAWSLTATRMNTEAFFGQGTRLTVV.